This is a list of T cell receptor beta chains from one sample in a study of beta chain features in type 1 diabetes. Measured with immunoSEQ multiplex PCR; TCRdb has only the in-frame clones, and not every one. Of 200,000 to 250,000 clones in the sample, approximately 11% are singletons; the top ten hold roughly 1.3%. The material sequenced was central memory CD4+ T cells from blood. All receptors derive from a man aged 18-30 years in good health. CDR3s include the opening cysteine and the closing phenylalanine or tryptophan. The order of the fields is V gene, J gene, CDR3 protein.

V: TRBV4-2
J: TRBJ1-1
CDR3: CASSLNQGYTEAFF

V: TRBV6-5
J: TRBJ2-1
CDR3: CASSYSRLDNEQFF

V: TRBV14
J: TRBJ2-1
CDR3: CASSQDLAGNQFF

V: TRBV30
J: TRBJ1-4
CDR3: CACTGGYNEKLFF

V: TRBV15
J: TRBJ1-3
CDR3: CATSRAGSGSGNTIYF

V: TRBV2
J: TRBJ2-7
CDR3: CASGTGADRSSYEQYF

V: TRBV5-4
J: TRBJ2-3
CDR3: CASSRTDTQYF

V: TRBV6-4
J: TRBJ2-7
CDR3: CASSDDDSPVSYEQYF

V: TRBV4-3
J: TRBJ2-3
CDR3: CASSLTSGTDTQYF

V: TRBV5-1
J: TRBJ1-4
CDR3: CASSFAGSSEKLFF

V: TRBV18
J: TRBJ2-7
CDR3: CASSTSGAISYEQYF

V: TRBV29-1
J: TRBJ1-5
CDR3: CSVGGQGNQPQHF

V: TRBV5-1
J: TRBJ2-1
CDR3: CASSVLAGFYNEQFF

V: TRBV5-1
J: TRBJ2-1
CDR3: CASSLAGGVLNEQFF

V: TRBV29-1
J: TRBJ1-1
CDR3: CSVTQPRTEAFF

V: TRBV29-1
J: TRBJ1-2
CDR3: CSVAGTVSGYTF

V: TRBV5-1
J: TRBJ1-1
CDR3: CASSLEGTGYLNTEAFF

V: TRBV4-1
J: TRBJ2-3
CDR3: CASSQDGASGRRKTDTQYF

V: TRBV4-2
J: TRBJ2-2
CDR3: CASSRGGDTGELFF

V: TRBV27
J: TRBJ2-5
CDR3: CASSLGGTPRETQYF

V: TRBV29-1
J: TRBJ2-1
CDR3: CSAGQDFNEQFF

V: TRBV6-5
J: TRBJ1-1
CDR3: CASTHEGRGNTEAFF

V: TRBV7-9
J: TRBJ2-7
CDR3: CASSLKLRLAGDYYEQYF

V: TRBV6-5
J: TRBJ2-7
CDR3: CASRNGQLYEQYF

V: TRBV6-5
J: TRBJ1-2
CDR3: CASSPDRVDGYTF

V: TRBV11-2
J: TRBJ2-5
CDR3: CASSYGQRGLQETQYF

V: TRBV16
J: TRBJ1-2
CDR3: CASSPLGQSGYTF

V: TRBV10-3
J: TRBJ2-7
CDR3: CAIRDGQGLKYEQYF

V: TRBV27
J: TRBJ2-7
CDR3: CASSSGTFSYEQYF

V: TRBV10-3
J: TRBJ2-7
CDR3: CATHPSGSYEQYF

V: TRBV19
J: TRBJ2-1
CDR3: CASSPLDRTNEQFF

V: TRBV29-1
J: TRBJ1-1
CDR3: CSVGKARDTEAFF

V: TRBV11-2
J: TRBJ1-1
CDR3: CASSLAGQTIARF

V: TRBV4-2
J: TRBJ2-1
CDR3: CASSQPYGTSGDNEQFF

V: TRBV29-1
J: TRBJ2-7
CDR3: CSVDKRGQAGEQYF

V: TRBV10-3
J: TRBJ2-7
CDR3: CAISPAGTERGPYF

V: TRBV7-2
J: TRBJ2-7
CDR3: CASSPPGQGLYEQYF

V: TRBV11-3
J: TRBJ1-2
CDR3: CASSLGGQGNYGYTF

V: TRBV10-3
J: TRBJ1-4
CDR3: CAIGQGGTNEKLFF

V: TRBV10-3
J: TRBJ2-3
CDR3: CAIGMLATSTDTQYF